The sequence of this T cell receptor beta chain was determined in a study of blood T cell repertoires in COVID-19. TCRdb's copy holds only in-frame clones and misses some; the assay was immunoSEQ multiplex PCR. The sample gives a few hundred thousand clones, about 89% of which show up once; approximately 12% is in the top ten. The CDR3 loop spans 11 amino acids. As concerns this clone: At one end the junction does not follow the germline gene, possibly because of a read error.

The V and J genes are TRBV12-3 or TRBV12-4 and TRBJ1-2; D might be TRBD1 (5 bases). The receptor was derived from a woman in her fifties or sixties with acute or convalescent COVID-19. Sequenced input: peripheral blood. CDR3 region: CASGKGQGHSF. DNA for the CDR3: TGTGCCAGCGGCAAGGGCCAAGGACACTCCTTC.